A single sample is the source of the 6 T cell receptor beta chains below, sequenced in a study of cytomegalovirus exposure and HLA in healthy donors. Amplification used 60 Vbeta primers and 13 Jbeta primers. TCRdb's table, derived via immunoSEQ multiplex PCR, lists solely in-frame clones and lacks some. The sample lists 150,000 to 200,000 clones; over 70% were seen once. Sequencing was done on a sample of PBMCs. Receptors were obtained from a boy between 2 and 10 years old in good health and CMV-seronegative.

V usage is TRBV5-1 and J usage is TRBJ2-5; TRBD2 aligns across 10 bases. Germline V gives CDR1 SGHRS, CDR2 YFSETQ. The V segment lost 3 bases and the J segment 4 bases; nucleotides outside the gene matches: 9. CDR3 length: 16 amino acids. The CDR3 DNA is TGCGCCAGCAGCTCGAACCTAGCGGGAGAGGGAGAGACCCAGTACTTC. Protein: CASSSNLAGEGETQYF.

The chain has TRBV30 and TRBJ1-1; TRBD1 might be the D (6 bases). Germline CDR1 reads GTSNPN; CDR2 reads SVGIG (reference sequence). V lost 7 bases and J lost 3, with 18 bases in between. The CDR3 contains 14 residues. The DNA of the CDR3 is TGTGCCTTCAAAAGGGGGAATCCGGACACTGAAGCTTTCTTT. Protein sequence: CAFKRGNPDTEAFF.

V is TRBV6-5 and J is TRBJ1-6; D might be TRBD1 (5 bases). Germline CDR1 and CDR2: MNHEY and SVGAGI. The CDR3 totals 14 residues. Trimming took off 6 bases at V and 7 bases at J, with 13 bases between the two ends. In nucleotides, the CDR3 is TGTGCCAGCAGCCCCGGGACTGCAAATTCACCCCTCCACTTT. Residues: CASSPGTANSPLHF.

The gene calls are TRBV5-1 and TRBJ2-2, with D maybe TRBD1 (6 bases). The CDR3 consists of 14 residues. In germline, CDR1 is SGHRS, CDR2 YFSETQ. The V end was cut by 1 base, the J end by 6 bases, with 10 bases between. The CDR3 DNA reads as TGCGCCAGCAGCTTGTTCGCAGGGGCCGGGGAGCTGTTTTTT. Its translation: CASSLFAGAGELFF.

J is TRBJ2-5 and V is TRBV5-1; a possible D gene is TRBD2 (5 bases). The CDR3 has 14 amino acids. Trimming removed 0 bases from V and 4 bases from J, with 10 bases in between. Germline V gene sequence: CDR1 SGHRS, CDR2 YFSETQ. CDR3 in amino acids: CASSLGSGSETQYF. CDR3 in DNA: TGCGCCAGCAGCTTGGGATCGGGGTCAGAGACCCAGTACTTC. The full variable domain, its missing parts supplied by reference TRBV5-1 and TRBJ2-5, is KAGVTQTPRYLIKTRGQQVTLSCSPISGHRSVSWYQQTPGQGLQFLFEYFSETQRNKGNFPGRFSGRQFSNSRSEMNVSTLELGDSALYLCASSLGSGSETQYFGPGTRLLVL.

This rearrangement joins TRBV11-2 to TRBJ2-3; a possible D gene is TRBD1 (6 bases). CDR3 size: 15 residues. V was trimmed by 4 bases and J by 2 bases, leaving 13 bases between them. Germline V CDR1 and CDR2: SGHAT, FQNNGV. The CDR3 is CASSSRGLATDTQYF. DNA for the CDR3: TGTGCCAGCAGCTCCAGGGGTTTAGCCACAGATACGCAGTATTTT.